This TCR beta chain was sequenced for a study of T cells after yellow fever vaccination (dated by TCRdb to about 2019). Concerning the study at large: The SMART-Seq v4 Ultra Low Input RNA kit was used to prepare libraries from fractions with low cell numbers. To track T-cell clones before and after primary and booster YFV17D yellow fever vaccination, bulk TCR alpha and beta repertoires were sequenced longitudinally. Two healthy male donors, one aged 18 to 29 and one aged 30 to 40 years, made up the cohort. Blood was collected at multiple timepoints before and after primary and secondary immunization, and bulk PBMC replicates and cell subsets were isolated. What the research found in general, with its limitations: A small fraction of clonotypes showed up in both the CD4 and CD8 compartments, probably as a result of convergent recombination. Computational filtering was needed because FACS-sorted repertoires could contain abundant contaminating clonotypes from the bulk population. Most clones expanded after primary vaccination were re-detected after the booster (almost 98% of CD4 and approximately 88% of CD8), suggesting broad memory maintenance. Compared with the primary T-cell response, the secondary T-cell response was faster but weaker, reaching its peak on day 5 rather than on day 15. Only a couple of donors were included in the study, so the extent to which the findings can be generalized is limited.

Sample treatment or condition, as interpreted from the label and publication: live attenuated yellow fever vaccine strain. A standard Ficoll-Paque protocol was used to isolate PBMCs from peripheral blood. Dynabeads CD4 and CD8 positive selection kits were used to isolate CD4 and CD8 T-cell fractions. TriZol was used to extract RNA from bulk PBMCs, CD4 and CD8 fractions, and dextramer-positive and dextramer-negative fractions. This clonotype was detected a few times. Its antigen is still unknown. The sample holds no much larger clone one base away, and base qualities are not on file. From the germline V gene, CDR1 is SGHRS and CDR2 is YFSETQ. The CDR3 starts with the cysteine, ends with the phenylalanine, and has 16 residues. The read is trimmed to its CDR3 DNA, 48 bases read in frame from base 1. Trimming costs V 1 base and J 0 bases, and their ends lie 14 bases apart. Sequencing was performed on an Illumina NovaSeq 6000. TCR cDNA was made using 5'RACE template switching, a step that added a universal primer site and unique molecular identifiers. Priming of cDNA synthesis was performed from both the TCR alpha and TCR beta constant segments. Library amplification involved two PCR steps, and the second step added sample barcodes and sequencing adapters. Libraries were sequenced on Illumina HiSeq 2500 (2x100 bp) or NovaSeq (2x150 bp). The study's processing was this. MIGEC handled demultiplexing of reads and collapsing into UMI consensus sequences, while MiXCR performed V(D)J alignment. Vaccine-responding clonotypes were defined with edgeR using replicate PBMC samples, requiring FDR below 0.01 and a log2 fold change above 5 up to day 15. Each bulk clonotype was labeled CD4 or CD8 based on which sequenced repertoire, CD4 or CD8, contained the clonotype at higher abundance. The public reads were run again by TCRdb, first through fastp at Q25 and then through MiXCR, and only productive beta chains were kept. Rows with a matching CDR3 protein are joined into one entry that keeps the most common DNA and genes. These V and J calls derive from TCRdb rather than the authors' analysis. This sample comprises around 120,000 distinct CDR3 sequences, roughly 15% of them detected only once. Of the sample, roughly 41% is held by the ten largest clones.

The clonotype comes from a man between 18 and 29 years old who received the YFV17D yellow fever vaccine. Recombination connected TRBV5-1 to TRBJ2-7; a confident D gene designation cannot be given. The starting material was CD8+ T cells sorted from PBMCs, obtained 5 days after the yellow fever booster vaccination. The bases are TGCGCCAGCAGCTTGTGGCAGGCCAGCGCCTCCTACGAGCAGTACTTC. The resulting protein is CASSLWQASASYEQYF.